This entry lists 6 T cell receptor beta chains sequenced from one sample in a study of blood T cell repertoires in COVID-19. Clones were read by immunoSEQ multiplex PCR, and TCRdb kept only the in-frame ones, dropping some. The sample lists about 160,000 clones; approximately 81% were seen once. The sequenced sample was peripheral blood. Receptor source: a woman aged 50 to 60 with COVID-19, enrolled during active disease.

V and J are TRBV10-3 and TRBJ1-2, with TRBD1 identical over 10 bases. This CDR3 is 13 amino acids long. Germline V CDR1 and CDR2: ENHRY, SYGVKD. The junction had 9 bases not matched to a gene; V was cut back by 10 bases and J by 7 bases. The CDR3, as DNA: TGTGCCACACAGACAGGGGGCGCGGGTGGCTACACCTTC. This encodes CATQTGGAGGYTF.

The chain uses TRBV6-2 or TRBV6-3 and TRBJ1-2; D may be TRBD1 (5 bases). CDR3 length: 14 residues. Trimming removed 2 bases from V and 8 bases from J, with 15 bases in between. Germline CDR1 reads MNHEY; CDR2 reads SVGEGT. This CDR3 reads CASSYRGGLRGYTF. The CDR3, as DNA: TGTGCCAGCAGTTACAGGGGCGGCCTGAGGGGCTACACCTTC.

This clone is a singleton in its sample. The chain links TRBV2 to TRBJ2-3; perhaps TRBD2 as D (5 bases). Germline loops: CDR1 SNHLY, CDR2 FYNNEI. The CDR3 runs 13 residues. The V gene lost 6 bases and the J gene lost 1 base, with 8 bases spanning the gap. The CDR3 sequence: CASSLEGTDTQYF. The CDR3 nucleotides are TGTGCCAGCAGCCTGGAGGGCACAGATACGCAGTATTTT.

The V call is TRBV30, the J call TRBJ1-2, with D perhaps matching TRBD1 (6 bases). V lost 7 bases and J lost 5, with 17 bases in between. CDR3 size: 13 residues. The germline V gene encodes CDR1 GTSNPN and CDR2 SVGIG (reference sequence). The CDR3 nucleotides are TGTGCCTCAGAAACAGGGTCCGGTTATGGCTACACCTTC. It translates to CASETGSGYGYTF.

This sequence joins TRBV7-2 and TRBJ1-2, with D possibly TRBD1 on 6 matching bases. V was cut by 0 bases and J by 7 bases, with 12 bases left in between. The CDR3 spans 14 residues. Germline CDR1 reads SGHTA; CDR2 reads FQGNSA. The chain's CDR3 is CASSLARTASGYTF. The DNA of the CDR3 is TGTGCCAGCAGCTTAGCTCGGACAGCGAGTGGCTACACCTTC.

J is TRBJ2-2 and V is TRBV7-9, with D possibly TRBD1 on 6 matching bases. V shed 5 bases and J shed 6 bases, with 22 bases lying between them. The CDR3 loop spans 17 amino acids. Germline V CDR1 and CDR2: SEHNR, FQNEAQ (reference sequence). The CDR3 protein is CASSPSRGVTGPGELFF. CDR3 in DNA: TGTGCCAGCAGCCCGAGCAGGGGAGTAACAGGACCCGGGGAGCTGTTTTTT.